This TCR beta chain was observed in a study of blood T cells in healthy people across ages. Trimming took 7 bases from V and 0 from J, leaving 10 bases between them. CDR1 and CDR2 (germline): SNHLY, FYNNEI. The CDR3 has 14 residues. Next came a second PCR, run for about 7 to 11 cycles, which used a sample-barcoded 5' primer along with a J-beta primer mix. One entry per CDR3 protein, called by TCRdb with MiXCR from the 5' RACE reads. The sample lists around 780,000 distinct CDR3 sequences, around 25% occurring once. These data were also filed under a second study, of T cells of mothers and their children.

The gene calls are TRBV2 and TRBJ2-1, with D maybe TRBD2 (5 bases). Input material: blood. This sequence originates from a boy aged 10-17 years in good health. CDR3 sequence (DNA): TGTGCCAGCAAAGCTGCGGGCTCCTACAATGAGCAGTTCTTC. Protein product: CASKAAGSYNEQFF.